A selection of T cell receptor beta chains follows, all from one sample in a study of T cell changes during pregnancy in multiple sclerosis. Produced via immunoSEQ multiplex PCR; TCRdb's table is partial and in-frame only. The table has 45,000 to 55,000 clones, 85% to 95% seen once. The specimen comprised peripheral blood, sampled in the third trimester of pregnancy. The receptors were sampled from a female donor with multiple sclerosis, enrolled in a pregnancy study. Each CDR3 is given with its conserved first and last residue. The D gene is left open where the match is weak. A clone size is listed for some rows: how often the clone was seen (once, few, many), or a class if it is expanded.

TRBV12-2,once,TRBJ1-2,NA,CASRFFGQSYTF,TGTGCAAGTCGCTTCTTTGGACAGAGCTACACCTTC
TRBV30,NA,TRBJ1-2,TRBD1,CAWSRTGGNYGYTF,TGTGCCTGGAGTCGGACAGGGGGAAACTATGGCTACACCTTC
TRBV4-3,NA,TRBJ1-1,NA,CASSQDRGTNTEAFF,TGCGCCAGCAGCCAAGACCGCGGGACGAACACTGAAGCTTTCTTT
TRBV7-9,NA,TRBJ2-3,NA,CASSPTGTVTDTQYF,TGTGCCAGCAGCCCCACCGGGACTGTCACAGATACGCAGTATTTT
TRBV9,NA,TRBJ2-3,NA,CASSVGTGGTDTQYF,TGTGCCAGCAGCGTAGGGACGGGAGGCACAGATACGCAGTATTTT
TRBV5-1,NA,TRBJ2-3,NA,CASSLGQPDTQYF,TGCGCCAGCAGCTTGGGACAGCCAGATACGCAGTATTTT
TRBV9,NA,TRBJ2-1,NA,CASSVAGRGDAYNEQFF,TGTGCCAGCAGCGTCGCGGGGAGAGGGGACGCCTACAATGAGCAGTTCTTC
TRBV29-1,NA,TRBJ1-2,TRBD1,CSADTGGAAYTF,TGCAGCGCTGATACAGGGGGCGCAGCCTACACCTTC
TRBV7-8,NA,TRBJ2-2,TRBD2,CASYPPAAGGLDTGELFF,TGTGCCAGCTACCCCCCCGCGGCGGGAGGGCTTGACACCGGGGAGCTGTTTTTT
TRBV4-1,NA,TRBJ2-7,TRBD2,CASSHRGLAGEGYEQYF,TGCGCCAGCAGCCATCGGGGACTAGCGGGAGAAGGATACGAGCAGTACTTC
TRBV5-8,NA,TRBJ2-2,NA,CASSFAWRNIKTGELFF,TGTGCCAGCAGCTTCGCGTGGCGGAATATAAAAACCGGGGAGCTGTTTTTT
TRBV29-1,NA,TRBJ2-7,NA,CSVAGQPPRQYF,TGCAGCGTTGCGGGACAACCCCCAAGGCAGTACTTC
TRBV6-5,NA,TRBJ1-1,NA,CASSQPFETYTEAFF,TGTGCCAGCAGCCAGCCTTTCGAGACATACACTGAAGCTTTCTTT
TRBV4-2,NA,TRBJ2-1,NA,CASSQDRGRGYNEQFF,TGTGCCAGCAGCCAAGATAGGGGGAGAGGGTACAATGAGCAGTTCTTC
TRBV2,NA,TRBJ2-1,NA,CASSPQGNEQFF,TGTGCCAGCAGCCCTCAGGGCAATGAGCAGTTCTTC
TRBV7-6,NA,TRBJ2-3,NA,CASSLQGSDTQYF,TGTGCCAGCAGCTTACAGGGGTCAGATACGCAGTATTTT
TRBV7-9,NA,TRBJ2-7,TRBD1,CASSSRGNSYEQYF,TGTGCCAGCAGCTCCAGGGGGAACTCCTACGAGCAGTACTTC
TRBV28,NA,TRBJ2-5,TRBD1,CASSPRGQGYSETQYF,TGTGCCAGCAGTCCCCGGGGACAGGGTTATTCCGAGACCCAGTACTTC
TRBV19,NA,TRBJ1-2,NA,CASSMIDGGGYTF,TGTGCCAGTAGTATGATCGACGGAGGAGGCTACACCTTC
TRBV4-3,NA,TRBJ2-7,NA,CASSQDWGGAREQYF,TGCGCCAGCAGCCAAGATTGGGGGGGGGCTCGGGAGCAGTACTTC
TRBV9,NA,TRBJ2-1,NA,CASSVETGSSSYNEQFF,TGTGCCAGCAGCGTAGAAACCGGATCTAGCTCCTACAATGAGCAGTTCTTC
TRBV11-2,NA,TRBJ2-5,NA,CASSRYAGRETQYF,TGTGCCAGCAGCCGTTATGCGGGGAGGGAGACCCAGTACTTC
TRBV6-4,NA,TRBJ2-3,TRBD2,CASSQLAGAKDTQYF,TGTGCCAGCAGCCAACTAGCGGGAGCAAAGGATACGCAGTATTTT
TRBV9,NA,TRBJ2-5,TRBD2,CASSQGGLAGAETQYF,TGTGCCAGCAGCCAAGGGGGACTAGCGGGAGCTGAGACCCAGTACTTC
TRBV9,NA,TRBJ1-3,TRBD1,CASSPSGTASGNTIYF,TGTGCCAGCAGCCCCAGTGGGACAGCCTCTGGAAACACCATATATTTT
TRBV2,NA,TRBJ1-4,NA,CASTIGAVANEKLFF,TGTGCCAGCACCATTGGCGCGGTTGCTAATGAAAAACTGTTTTTT
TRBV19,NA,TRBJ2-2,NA,CASTPPERPNTGELFF,TGTGCCAGTACCCCCCCGGAGCGCCCGAACACCGGGGAGCTGTTTTTT